Described below is a single T cell receptor (beta chain) sequence and its context. Its antigen is not identified. Measured with immunoSEQ multiplex PCR; TCRdb has only the in-frame clones, and not every one. The data show 15,000 to 20,000 clones, 83% seen once. This entry comes from a study of graft-versus-host responses after intestinal transplantation. Across the whole study: Every transplant recipient was induced with anti-thymocyte globulin, then maintained on tacrolimus and steroids for about 3 years.

Study conclusions and caveats: Individuals carrying graft-donor T cell macrochimerism showed high graft-versus-host to host-versus-graft clonal ratios in allografts. Early post-transplant HvG declines were associated with peak circulating GvH clone levels.

Both intraepithelial and lamina propria lymphocytes were released by processing graft tissue. Per the germline V gene, CDR1 is SGHRS and CDR2 is YFSETQ. The germline V and J ends were trimmed by 0 bases and 6 bases, with 16 bases remaining between them. There are 15 residues in the CDR3. The chain links TRBV5-1 to TRBJ2-7; D could derive from TRBD1 or TRBD2 (5 bases each). Sequencing was performed on ileum tissue, taken around 600 days after intestinal transplantation. The receptor was derived from a human patient who received an intestinal transplant, so some T cells may come from the graft donor. CDR3 nucleotides: TGCGCCAGCAGCTTGGCCAGGACACCAGGGAGCGAGCAGTACTTC. It yields the protein CASSLARTPGSEQYF.